Detailed here is one T cell receptor (beta chain). The CDR3 sequence is 13 residues long. Trimming removed 7 bases at V and 1 base at J, with 11 bases between. CDR1 and CDR2 from the germline V gene are SGDLS and YYNGEE. The data were taken from a study of blood T cell repertoires in COVID-19. About the research overall: From the United States, Italy and Spain came samples of acute and convalescent COVID-19. PBMCs, B-cell-depleted T cells, or T cells provided the cDNA or gDNA that made up the material.

Original analysis: Reference gene primer amplification gave estimated nucleated cell counts. Only in-frame clones appear in the TCRdb table, and some are missing; sequencing was by immunoSEQ multiplex PCR. That table furnishes V, J and clone size, whereas the DNA furnished D and trimming. This table holds a few hundred thousand clones, around 87% found once. What was sequenced was peripheral blood. This clonotype was sampled from a man younger than 35 with active or convalescent COVID-19. The chain links TRBV9 to TRBJ1-1; D is unresolved. The CDR3 spells CASGPLSNTEAFF. The CDR3 DNA sequence: TGTGCCAGCGGGCCACTTTCGAACACTGAAGCTTTCTTT.